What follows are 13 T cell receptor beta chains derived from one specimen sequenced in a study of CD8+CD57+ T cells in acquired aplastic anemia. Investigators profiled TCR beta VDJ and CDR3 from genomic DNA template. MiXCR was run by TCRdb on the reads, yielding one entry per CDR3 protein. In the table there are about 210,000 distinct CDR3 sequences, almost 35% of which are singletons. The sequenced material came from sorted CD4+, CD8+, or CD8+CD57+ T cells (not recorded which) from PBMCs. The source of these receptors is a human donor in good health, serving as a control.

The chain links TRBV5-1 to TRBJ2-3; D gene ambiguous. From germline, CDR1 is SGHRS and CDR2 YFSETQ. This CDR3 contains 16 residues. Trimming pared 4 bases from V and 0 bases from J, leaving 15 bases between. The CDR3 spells CASSLGTVTSTDTQYF. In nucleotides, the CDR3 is TGCGCCAGCAGCCTCGGAACGGTGACTAGCACAGATACGCAGTATTTT.

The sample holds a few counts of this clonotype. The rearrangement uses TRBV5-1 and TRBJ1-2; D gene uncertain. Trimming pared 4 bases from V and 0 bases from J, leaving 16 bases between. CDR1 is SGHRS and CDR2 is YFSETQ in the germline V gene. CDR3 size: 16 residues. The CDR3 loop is CASSPIATTPNYGYTF. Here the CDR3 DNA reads TGCGCCAGCAGCCCCATTGCTACGACACCTAACTATGGCTACACCTTC.

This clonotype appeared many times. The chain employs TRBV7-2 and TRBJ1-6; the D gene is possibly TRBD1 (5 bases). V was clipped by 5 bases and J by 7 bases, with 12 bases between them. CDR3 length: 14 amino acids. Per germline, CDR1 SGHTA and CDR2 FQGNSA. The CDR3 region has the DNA TGTGCCAGCAGCCCAACCGGGGGAAATTCACCCCTCCACTTT. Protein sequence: CASSPTGGNSPLHF. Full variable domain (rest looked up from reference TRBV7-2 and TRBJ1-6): GAGVSQSPSNKVTEKGKDVELRCDPISGHTALYWYRQSLGQGLEFLIYFQGNSAPDKSGLPSDRFSAERTGGSVSTLTIQRTQQEDSAVYLCASSPTGGNSPLHFGNGTRLTVT.

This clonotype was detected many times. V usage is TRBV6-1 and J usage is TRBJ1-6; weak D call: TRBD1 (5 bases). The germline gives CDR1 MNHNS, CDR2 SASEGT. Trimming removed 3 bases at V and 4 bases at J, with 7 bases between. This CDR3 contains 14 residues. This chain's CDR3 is CASSEGRYNSPLHF. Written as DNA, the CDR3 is TGTGCCAGCAGTGAGGGACGGTATAATTCACCCCTCCACTTT.

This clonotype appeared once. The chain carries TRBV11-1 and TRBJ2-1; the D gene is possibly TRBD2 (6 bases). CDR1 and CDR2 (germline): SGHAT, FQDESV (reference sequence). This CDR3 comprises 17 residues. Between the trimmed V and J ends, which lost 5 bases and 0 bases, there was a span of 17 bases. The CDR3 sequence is CASSPAAGLSSYNEQFF. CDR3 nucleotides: TGTGCCAGCAGCCCCGCAGCCGGACTAAGCTCCTACAATGAGCAGTTCTTC.

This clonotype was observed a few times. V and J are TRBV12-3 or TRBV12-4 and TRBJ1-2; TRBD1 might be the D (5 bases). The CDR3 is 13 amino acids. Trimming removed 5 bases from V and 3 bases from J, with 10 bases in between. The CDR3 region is CASSKQAYYGYTF. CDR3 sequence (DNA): TGTGCCAGCAGTAAACAGGCTTACTATGGCTACACCTTC.

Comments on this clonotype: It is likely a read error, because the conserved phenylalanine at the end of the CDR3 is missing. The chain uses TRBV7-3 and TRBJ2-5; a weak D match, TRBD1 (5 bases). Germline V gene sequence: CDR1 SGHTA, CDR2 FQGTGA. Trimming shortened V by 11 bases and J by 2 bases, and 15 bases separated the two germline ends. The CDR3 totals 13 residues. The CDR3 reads CAWSLGVQETQYL. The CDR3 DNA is TGTGCCTGGAGTTTAGGGGTTCAAGAGACCCAGTACCTC.

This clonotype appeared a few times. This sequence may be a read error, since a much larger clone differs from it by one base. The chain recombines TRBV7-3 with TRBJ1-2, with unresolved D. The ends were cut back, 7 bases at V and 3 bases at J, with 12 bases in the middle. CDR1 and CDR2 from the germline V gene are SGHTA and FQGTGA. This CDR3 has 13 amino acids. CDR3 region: CASTYLVDYGYTF. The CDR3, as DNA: TGTGCCAGCACTTACTTGGTTGACTATGGCTACACCTTC. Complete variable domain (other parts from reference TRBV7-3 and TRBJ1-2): GAGVSQTPSNKVTEKGKYVELRCDPISGHTALYWYRQSLGQGPEFLIYFQGTGAADDSGLPNDRFFAVRPEGSVSTLKIQRTERGDSAVYLCASTYLVDYGYTFGSGTRLTVV.

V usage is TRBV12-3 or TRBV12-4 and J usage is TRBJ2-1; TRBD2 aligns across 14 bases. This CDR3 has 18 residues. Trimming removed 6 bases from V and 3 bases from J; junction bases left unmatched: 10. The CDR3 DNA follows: TGTGCCAGCAGGACGAGCGGACTAGCGGGAGGAAACTACAATGAGCAGTTCTTC. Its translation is CASRTSGLAGGNYNEQFF.

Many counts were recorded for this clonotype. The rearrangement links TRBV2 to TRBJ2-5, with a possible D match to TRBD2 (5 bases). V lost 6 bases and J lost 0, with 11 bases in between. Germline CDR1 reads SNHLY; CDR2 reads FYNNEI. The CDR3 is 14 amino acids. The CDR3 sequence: CASREDPYQETQYF. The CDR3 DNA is TGTGCCAGCAGGGAGGATCCGTACCAAGAGACCCAGTACTTC.

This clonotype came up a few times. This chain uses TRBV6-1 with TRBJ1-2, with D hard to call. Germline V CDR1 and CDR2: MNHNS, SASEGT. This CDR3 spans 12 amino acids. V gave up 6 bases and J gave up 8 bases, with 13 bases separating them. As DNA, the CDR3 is TGTGCCAGCAGCACCCGAACATGGGGCTACACCTTC. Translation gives CASSTRTWGYTF.

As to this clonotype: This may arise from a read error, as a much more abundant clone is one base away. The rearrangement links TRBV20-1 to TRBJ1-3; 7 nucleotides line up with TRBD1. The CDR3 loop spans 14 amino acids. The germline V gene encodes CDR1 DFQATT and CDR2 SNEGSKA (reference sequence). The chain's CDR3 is CRAPKRDSGNTIYF. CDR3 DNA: TGCCGTGCTCCTAAACGGGACAGCGGAAACACCATATATTTT.

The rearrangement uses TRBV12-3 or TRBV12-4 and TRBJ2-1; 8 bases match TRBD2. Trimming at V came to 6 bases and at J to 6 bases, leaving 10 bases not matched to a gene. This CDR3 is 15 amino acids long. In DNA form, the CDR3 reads TGTGCCAGCAGCGGGGGGGGAATGGGAGGCAATGAGCAGTTCTTC. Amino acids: CASSGGGMGGNEQFF.